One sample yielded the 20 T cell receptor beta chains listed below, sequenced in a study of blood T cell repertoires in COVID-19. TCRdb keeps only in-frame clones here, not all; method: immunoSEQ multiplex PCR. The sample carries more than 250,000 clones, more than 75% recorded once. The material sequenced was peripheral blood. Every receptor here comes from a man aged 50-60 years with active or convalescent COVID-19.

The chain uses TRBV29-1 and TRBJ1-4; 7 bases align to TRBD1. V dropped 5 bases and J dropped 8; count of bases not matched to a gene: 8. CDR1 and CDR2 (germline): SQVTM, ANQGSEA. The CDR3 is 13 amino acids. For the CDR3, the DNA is TGCAGCGTTCATGAGGGGGCAGGGGAAAAACTGTTTTTT. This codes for CSVHEGAGEKLFF.

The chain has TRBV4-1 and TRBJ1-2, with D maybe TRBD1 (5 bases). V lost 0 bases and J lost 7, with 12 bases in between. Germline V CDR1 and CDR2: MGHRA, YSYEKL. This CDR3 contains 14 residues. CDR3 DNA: TGCGCCAGCAGCCAAGAATCCTACAGGCCTGGCTACACCTTC. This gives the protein CASSQESYRPGYTF.

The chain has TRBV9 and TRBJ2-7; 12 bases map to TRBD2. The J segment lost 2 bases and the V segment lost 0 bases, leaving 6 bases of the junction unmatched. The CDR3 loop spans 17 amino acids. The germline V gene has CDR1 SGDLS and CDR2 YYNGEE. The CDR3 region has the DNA TGTGCCAGCAGCGTAGCGGCTAGCGGGAGGGCGGCCTACGAGCAGTACTTC. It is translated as CASSVAASGRAAYEQYF.

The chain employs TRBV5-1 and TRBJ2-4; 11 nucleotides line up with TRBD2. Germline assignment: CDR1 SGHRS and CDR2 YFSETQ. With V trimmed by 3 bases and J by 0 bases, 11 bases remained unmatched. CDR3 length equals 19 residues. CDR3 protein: CASSWSGTSGVLAKNIQYF. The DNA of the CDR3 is TGCGCCAGCAGCTGGTCCGGGACTAGCGGCGTCCTAGCCAAAAACATTCAGTACTTC.

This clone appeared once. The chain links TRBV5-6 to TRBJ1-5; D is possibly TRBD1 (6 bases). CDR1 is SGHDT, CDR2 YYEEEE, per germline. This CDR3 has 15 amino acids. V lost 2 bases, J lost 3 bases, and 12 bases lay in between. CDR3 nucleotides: TGTGCCAGCAGCTTATTCAGGGGCTACAATCAGCCCCAGCATTTT. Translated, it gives CASSLFRGYNQPQHF. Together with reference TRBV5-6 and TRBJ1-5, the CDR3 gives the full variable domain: DAGVTQSPTHLIKTRGQQVTLRCSPKSGHDTVSWYQQALGQGPQFIFQYYEEEERQRGNFPDRFSGHQFPNYSSELNVNALLLGDSALYLCASSLFRGYNQPQHFGDGTRLSIL.

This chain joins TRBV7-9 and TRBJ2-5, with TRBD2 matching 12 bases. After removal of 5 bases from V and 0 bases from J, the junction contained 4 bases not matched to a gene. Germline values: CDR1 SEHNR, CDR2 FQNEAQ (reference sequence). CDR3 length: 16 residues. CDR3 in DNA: TGTGCCAGCAGCCCAGGGACTAGCGGGTACCAAGAGACCCAGTACTTC. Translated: CASSPGTSGYQETQYF.

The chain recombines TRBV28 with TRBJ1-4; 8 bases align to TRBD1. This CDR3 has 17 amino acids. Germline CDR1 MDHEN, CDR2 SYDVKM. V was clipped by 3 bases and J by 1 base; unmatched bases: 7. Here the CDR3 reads CASSFLGQGETNEKLFF. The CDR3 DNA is TGTGCCAGCAGTTTCTTAGGACAGGGAGAAACTAATGAAAAACTGTTTTTT.

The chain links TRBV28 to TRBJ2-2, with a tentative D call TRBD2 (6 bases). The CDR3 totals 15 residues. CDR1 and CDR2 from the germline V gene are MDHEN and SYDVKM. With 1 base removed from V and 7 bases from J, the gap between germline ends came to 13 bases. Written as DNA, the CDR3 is TGTGCCAGCAGTTTATCCCCACTAGCTGTCGGGGAGCTGTTTTTT. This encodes CASSLSPLAVGELFF.

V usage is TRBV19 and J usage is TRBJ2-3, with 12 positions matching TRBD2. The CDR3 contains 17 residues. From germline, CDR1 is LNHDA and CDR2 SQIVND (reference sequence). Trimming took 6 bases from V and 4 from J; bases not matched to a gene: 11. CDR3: CASSPSGGALGADTQYF. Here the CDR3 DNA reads TGTGCCAGTAGCCCTAGCGGGGGGGCTCTTGGGGCAGATACGCAGTATTTT.

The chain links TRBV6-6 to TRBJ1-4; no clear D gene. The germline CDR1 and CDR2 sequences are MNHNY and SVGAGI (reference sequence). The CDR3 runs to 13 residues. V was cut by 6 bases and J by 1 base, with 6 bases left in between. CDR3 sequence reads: CASRLRTNEKLFF. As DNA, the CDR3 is TGTGCCAGCAGACTTAGAACTAATGAAAAACTGTTTTTT.

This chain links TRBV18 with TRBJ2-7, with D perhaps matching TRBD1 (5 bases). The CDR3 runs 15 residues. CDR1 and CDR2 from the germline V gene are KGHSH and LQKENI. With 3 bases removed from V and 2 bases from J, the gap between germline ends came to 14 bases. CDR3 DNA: TGTGCCAGCTCACCGCAGGGTTCAGCAGCCTACGAGCAGTACTTC. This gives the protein CASSPQGSAAYEQYF.

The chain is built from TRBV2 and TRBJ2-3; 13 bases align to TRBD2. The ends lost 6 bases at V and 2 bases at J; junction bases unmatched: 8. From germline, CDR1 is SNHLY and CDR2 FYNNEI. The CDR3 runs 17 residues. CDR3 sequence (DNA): TGTGCCAGCAGGACTAGCGGGAGGATTTGGGACACAGATACGCAGTATTTT. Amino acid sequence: CASRTSGRIWDTDTQYF.

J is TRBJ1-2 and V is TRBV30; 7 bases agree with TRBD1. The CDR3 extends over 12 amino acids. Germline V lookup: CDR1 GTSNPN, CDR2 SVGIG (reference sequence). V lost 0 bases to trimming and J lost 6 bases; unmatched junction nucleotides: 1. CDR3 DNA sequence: TGTGCCTGGAGTGTACAGGGGCATGGCTACACCTTC. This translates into CAWSVQGHGYTF.

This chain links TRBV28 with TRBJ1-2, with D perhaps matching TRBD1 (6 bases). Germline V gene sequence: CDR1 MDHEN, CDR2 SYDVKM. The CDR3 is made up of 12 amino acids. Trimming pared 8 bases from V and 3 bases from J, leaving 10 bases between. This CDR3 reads CASSDRHYGYTF. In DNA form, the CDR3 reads TGTGCCAGCTCTGACAGGCACTATGGCTACACCTTC.

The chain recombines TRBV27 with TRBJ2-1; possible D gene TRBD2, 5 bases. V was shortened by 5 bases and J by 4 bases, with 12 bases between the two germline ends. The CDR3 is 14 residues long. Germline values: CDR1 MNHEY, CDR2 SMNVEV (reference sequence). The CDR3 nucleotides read TGTGCCAGCAGTGCCTTACTAGGTTACAATGAGCAGTTCTTC. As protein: CASSALLGYNEQFF.

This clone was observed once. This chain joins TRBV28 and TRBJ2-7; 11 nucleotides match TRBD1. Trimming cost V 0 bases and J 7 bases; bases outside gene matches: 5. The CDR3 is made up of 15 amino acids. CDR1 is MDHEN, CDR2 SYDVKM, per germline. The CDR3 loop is CASSLWDRGLGEQYF. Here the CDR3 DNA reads TGTGCCAGCAGTTTATGGGACAGGGGGCTGGGGGAGCAGTACTTC.

CDR3 in amino acids: CASSAASSLETQYF. The CDR3 DNA reads TGTGCCAGCAGCGCCGCTAGTTCACTCGAGACCCAGTACTTC. The genes are TRBV5-4 and TRBJ2-5, with D uncertain. V gave up 4 bases and J gave up 5 bases, with 15 bases separating them. The CDR3 is made up of 14 amino acids. In germline, CDR1 is SGHNT, CDR2 YYREEE (reference sequence).

CDR3 bases: TGTGCCAGCAGCTTAACGGGGGGAAGCGATACGCAGTATTTT. Its protein product is CASSLTGGSDTQYF. V gene TRBV7-3 combines with J gene TRBJ2-3, with D possibly being TRBD2 (6 bases). This CDR3 spans 14 amino acids. Germline V gene data show CDR1 as SGHTA and CDR2 as FQGTGA. Trimming took 0 bases from V and 6 from J, leaving 10 bases between them.

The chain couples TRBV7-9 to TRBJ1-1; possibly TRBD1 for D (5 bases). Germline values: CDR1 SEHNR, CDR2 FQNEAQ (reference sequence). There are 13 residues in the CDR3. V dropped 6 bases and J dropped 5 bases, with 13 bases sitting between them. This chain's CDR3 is CASSSGLGTEAFF. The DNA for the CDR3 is TGTGCCAGCAGTTCAGGGTTGGGGACTGAAGCTTTCTTT.

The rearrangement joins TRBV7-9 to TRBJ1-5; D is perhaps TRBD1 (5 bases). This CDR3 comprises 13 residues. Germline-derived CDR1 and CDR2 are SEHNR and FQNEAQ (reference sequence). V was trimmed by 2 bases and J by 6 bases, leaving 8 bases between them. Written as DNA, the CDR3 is TGTGCCAGCAGCTTACAGGGCGGTCAGCCCCAGCATTTT. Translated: CASSLQGGQPQHF. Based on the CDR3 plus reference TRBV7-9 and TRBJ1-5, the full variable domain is DTGVSQNPRHKITKRGQNVTFRCDPISEHNRLYWYRQTLGQGPEFLTYFQNEAQLEKSRLLSDRFSAERPKGSFSTLEIQRTEQGDSAMYLCASSLQGGQPQHFGDGTRLSIL.